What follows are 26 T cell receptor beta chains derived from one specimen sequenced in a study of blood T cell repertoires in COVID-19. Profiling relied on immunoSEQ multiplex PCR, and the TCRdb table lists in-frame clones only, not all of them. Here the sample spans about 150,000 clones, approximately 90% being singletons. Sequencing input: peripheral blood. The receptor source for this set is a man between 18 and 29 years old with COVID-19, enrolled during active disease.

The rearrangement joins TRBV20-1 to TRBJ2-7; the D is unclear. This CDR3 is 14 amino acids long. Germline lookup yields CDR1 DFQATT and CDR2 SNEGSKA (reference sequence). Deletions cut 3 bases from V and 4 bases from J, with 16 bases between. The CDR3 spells CSASLEPPRYEQYF. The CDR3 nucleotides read TGCAGTGCTAGTTTGGAGCCTCCGAGGTACGAGCAGTACTTC.

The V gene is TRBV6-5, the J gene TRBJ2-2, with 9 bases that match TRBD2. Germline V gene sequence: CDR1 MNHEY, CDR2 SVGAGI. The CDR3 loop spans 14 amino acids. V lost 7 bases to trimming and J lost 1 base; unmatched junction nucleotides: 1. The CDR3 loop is CASKTSGNTGELFF. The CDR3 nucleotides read TGTGCCAGCAAGACTAGCGGGAACACCGGGGAGCTGTTTTTT.

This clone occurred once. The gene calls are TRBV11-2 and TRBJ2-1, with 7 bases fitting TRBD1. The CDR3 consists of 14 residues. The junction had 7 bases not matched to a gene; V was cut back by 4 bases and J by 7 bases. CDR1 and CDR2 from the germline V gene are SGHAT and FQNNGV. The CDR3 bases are TGTGCCAGCAGCTACCGACAGGGAGAGAATGAGCAGTTCTTC. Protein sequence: CASSYRQGENEQFF.

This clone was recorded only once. The CDR3 coding sequence is TGTGCCAGCACGACAGGGCGCTACGAGCAGTACTTC. Its protein product is CASTTGRYEQYF. V usage is TRBV7-9 and J usage is TRBJ2-7, with TRBD1 identical over 7 bases. Per the germline V gene, CDR1 is SEHNR and CDR2 is FQNEAQ (reference sequence). This CDR3 region has 12 residues. V lost 7 bases to trimming and J lost 3 bases; unmatched junction nucleotides: 3.

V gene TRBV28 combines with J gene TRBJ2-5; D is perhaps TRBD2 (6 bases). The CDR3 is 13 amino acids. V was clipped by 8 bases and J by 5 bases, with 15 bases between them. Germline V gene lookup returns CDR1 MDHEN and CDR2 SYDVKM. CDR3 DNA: TGTGCCAGCCGCGTGGGAGGTCGTGAGACCCAGTACTTC. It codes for CASRVGGRETQYF.

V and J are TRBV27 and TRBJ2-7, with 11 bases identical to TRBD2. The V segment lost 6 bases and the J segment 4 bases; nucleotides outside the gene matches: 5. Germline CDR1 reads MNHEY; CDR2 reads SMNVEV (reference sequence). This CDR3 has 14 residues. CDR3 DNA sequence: TGTGCCAGCAGACTAGCGGGAGCTCAATACGAGCAGTACTTC. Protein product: CASRLAGAQYEQYF.

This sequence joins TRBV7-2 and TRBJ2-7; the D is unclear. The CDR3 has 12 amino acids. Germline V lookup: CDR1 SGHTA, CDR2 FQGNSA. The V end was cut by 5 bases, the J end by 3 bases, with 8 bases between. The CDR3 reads CASSRPYYEQYF. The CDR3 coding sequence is TGTGCCAGCAGCCGTCCTTACTACGAGCAGTACTTC.

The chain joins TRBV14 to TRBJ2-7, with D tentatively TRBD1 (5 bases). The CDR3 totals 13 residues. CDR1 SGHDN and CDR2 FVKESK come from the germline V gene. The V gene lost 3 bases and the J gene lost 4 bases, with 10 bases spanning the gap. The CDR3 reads CASSHTRAYEQYF. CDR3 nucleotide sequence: TGTGCCAGCAGCCATACCAGGGCATACGAGCAGTACTTC.

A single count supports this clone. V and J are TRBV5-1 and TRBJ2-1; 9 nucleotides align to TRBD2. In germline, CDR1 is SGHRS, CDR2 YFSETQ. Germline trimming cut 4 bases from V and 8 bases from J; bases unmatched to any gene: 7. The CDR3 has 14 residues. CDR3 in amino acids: CASSIAGGVYEQFF. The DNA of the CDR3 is TGCGCCAGCAGCATCGCGGGAGGGGTGTATGAGCAGTTCTTC.

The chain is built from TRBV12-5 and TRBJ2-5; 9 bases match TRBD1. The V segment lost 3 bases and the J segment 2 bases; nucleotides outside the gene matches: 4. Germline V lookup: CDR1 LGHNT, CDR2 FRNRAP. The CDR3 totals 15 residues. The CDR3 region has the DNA TGTGCTAGTGGTTTCCACGGACAGGGGCAAGAGACCCAGTACTTC. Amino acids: CASGFHGQGQETQYF.

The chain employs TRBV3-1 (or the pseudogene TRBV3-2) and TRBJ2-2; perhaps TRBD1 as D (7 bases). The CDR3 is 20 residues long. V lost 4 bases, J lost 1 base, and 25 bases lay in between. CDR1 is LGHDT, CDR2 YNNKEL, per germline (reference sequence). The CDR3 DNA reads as TGTGCCAGCAGCCTCATATGCTGGCTTGCGGGACAGATGAACACCGGGGAGCTGTTTTTT. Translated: CASSLICWLAGQMNTGELFF.

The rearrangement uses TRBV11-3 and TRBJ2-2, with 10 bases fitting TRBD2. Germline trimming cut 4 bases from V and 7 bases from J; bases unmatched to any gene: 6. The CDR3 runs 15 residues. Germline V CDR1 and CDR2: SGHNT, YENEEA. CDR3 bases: TGTGCCAGCAGCTCGGCTAGCGGGAGTATCGGGGAGCTGTTTTTT. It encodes CASSSASGSIGELFF.

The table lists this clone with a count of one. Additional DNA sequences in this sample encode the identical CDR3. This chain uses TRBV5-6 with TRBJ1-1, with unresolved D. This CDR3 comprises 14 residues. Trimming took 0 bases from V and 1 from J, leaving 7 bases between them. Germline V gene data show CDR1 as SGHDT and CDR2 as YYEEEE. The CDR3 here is CASSLAGPNTEAFF. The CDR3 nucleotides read TGTGCCAGCAGCTTGGCGGGTCCGAACACTGAAGCTTTCTTT.

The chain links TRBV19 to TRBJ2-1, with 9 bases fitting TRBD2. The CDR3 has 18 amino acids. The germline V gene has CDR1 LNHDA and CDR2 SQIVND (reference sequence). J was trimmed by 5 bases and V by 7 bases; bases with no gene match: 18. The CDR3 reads CASMEWAGGPRVHNEQFF. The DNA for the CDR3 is TGTGCCAGTATGGAATGGGCGGGAGGGCCAAGGGTTCACAATGAGCAGTTCTTC.

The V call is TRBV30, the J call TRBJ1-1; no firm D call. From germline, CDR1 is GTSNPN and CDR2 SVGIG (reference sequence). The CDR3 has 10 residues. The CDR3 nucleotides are TGTGTGGGCAGAGACACTGAAGCTTTCTTT. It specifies CVGRDTEAFF. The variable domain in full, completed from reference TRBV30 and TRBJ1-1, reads SQTIHQWPATLVQPVGSPLSLECTVEGTSNPNLYWYRQAAGRGLQLLFYSVGIGQISSEVPQNLSASRPQDRQFILSSKKLLLSDSGFYLCVGRDTEAFFGQGTRLTVV.

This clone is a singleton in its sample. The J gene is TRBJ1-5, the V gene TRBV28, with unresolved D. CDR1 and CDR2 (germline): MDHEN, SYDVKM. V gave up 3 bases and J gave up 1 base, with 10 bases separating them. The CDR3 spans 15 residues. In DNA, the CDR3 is TGTGCCAGCAGTTTTCCGGGAGGAAGCAATCAGCCCCAGCATTTT. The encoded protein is CASSFPGGSNQPQHF.

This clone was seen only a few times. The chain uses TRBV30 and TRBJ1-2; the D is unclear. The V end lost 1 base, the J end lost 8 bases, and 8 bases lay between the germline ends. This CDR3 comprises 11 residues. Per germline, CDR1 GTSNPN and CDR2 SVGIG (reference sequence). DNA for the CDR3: TGTGCCTGGAGTGAGATACACGGCTACACCTTC. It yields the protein CAWSEIHGYTF.

The CDR3: CSVESPPTGRNEQFF. The DNA for the CDR3 is TGCAGCGTTGAATCCCCGCCCACAGGGCGCAATGAGCAGTTCTTC. The chain carries TRBV29-1 and TRBJ2-1; D may be TRBD1 (6 bases). CDR1 and CDR2 (germline): SQVTM, ANQGSEA. This CDR3 region has 15 residues. V was pared by 2 bases and J by 6 bases, with 17 bases between.

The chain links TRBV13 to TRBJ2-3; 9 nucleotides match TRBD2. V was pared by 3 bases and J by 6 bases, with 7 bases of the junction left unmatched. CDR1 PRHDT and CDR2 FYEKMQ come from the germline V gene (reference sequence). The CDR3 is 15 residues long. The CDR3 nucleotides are TGTGCCAGCAGCTTCGGTAGCGGGAGATGGGATACGCAGTATTTT. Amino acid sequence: CASSFGSGRWDTQYF.

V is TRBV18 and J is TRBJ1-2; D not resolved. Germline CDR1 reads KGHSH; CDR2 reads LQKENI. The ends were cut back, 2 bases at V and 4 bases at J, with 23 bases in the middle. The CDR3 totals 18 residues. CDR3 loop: CASSPIGSRQPHSYGYTF. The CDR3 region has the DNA TGTGCCAGCTCACCAATTGGGTCGAGGCAGCCGCACTCCTATGGCTACACCTTC. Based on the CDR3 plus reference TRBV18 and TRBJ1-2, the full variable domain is NAGVMQNPRHLVRRRGQEARLRCSPMKGHSHVYWYRQLPEEGLKFMVYLQKENIIDESGMPKERFSAEFPKEGPSILRIQQVVRGDSAAYFCASSPIGSRQPHSYGYTFGSGTRLTVV.

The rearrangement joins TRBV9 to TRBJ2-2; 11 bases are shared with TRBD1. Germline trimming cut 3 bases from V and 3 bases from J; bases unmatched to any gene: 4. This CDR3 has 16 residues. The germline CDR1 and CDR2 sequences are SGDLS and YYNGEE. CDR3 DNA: TGTGCCAGCAGCGAGAGGACAGGGGGCGACACCGGGGAGCTGTTTTTT. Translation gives CASSERTGGDTGELFF.

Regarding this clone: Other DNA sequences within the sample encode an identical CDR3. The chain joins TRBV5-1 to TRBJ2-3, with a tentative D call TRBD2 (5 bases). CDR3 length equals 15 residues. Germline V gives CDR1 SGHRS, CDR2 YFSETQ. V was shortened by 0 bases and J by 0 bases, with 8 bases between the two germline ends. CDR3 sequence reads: CASSLAGGSTDTQYF. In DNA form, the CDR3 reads TGCGCCAGCAGCTTGGCCGGAGGTAGCACAGATACGCAGTATTTT.

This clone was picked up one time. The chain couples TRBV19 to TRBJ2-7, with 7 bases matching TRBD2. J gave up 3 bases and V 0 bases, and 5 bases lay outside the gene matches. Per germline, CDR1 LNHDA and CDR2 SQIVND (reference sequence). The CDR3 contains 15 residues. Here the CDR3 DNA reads TGTGCCAGTAGTATAGACGTTGCTAGCGGCTACGAGCAGTACTTC. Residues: CASSIDVASGYEQYF.

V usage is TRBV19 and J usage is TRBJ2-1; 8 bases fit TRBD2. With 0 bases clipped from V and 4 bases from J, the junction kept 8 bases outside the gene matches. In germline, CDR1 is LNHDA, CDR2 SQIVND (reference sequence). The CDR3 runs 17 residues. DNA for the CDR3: TGTGCCAGTAGTATAGAATTCCCTAGCGGGCCGTACAATGAGCAGTTCTTC. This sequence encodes CASSIEFPSGPYNEQFF.

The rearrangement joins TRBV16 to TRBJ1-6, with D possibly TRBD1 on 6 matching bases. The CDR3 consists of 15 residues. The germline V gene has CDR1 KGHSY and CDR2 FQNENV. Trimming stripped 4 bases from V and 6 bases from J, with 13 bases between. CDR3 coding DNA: TGTGCCAGCAGCCCCTCGGCAGGGGCTAATTCACCCCTCCACTTT. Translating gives CASSPSAGANSPLHF.

The CDR3 region is CSVEDPLGQGKGEQYF. The DNA of the CDR3 is TGCAGCGTTGAAGATCCTTTAGGACAGGGGAAAGGAGAGCAGTACTTC. The chain employs TRBV29-1 and TRBJ2-7, with TRBD1 matching 9 bases. CDR1 and CDR2 from the germline V gene are SQVTM and ANQGSEA. This CDR3 spans 16 amino acids. V was clipped by 0 bases and J by 7 bases; unmatched bases: 13.